The 8 T cell receptor beta chains listed next were all sequenced from one sample in a study of cytomegalovirus exposure and HLA in healthy donors. PCR used 60 Vbeta primers and 13 Jbeta primers. The assay was immunoSEQ multiplex PCR, and TCRdb's table has in-frame clones only and misses some. The sample includes 100,000 to 150,000 clones, about 76% seen only once; the top ten take around 7%. Sequencing was done on a sample of PBMCs. These receptors originate from a middle-aged man in good health and CMV-seropositive.

This chain connects TRBV14 to TRBJ1-5, with D unresolved. V was shortened by 1 base and J by 6 bases, with 10 bases between the two germline ends. Germline loops: CDR1 SGHDN, CDR2 FVKESK. The CDR3 totals 14 residues. CDR3 nucleotide sequence: TGTGCCAGCAGCCAAGCCTCCCGGGGTCAGCCCCAGCATTTT. Translating gives CASSQASRGQPQHF. Filled out from reference TRBV14 and TRBJ1-5, the complete variable domain reads EAGVTQFPSHSVIEKGQTVTLRCDPISGHDNLYWYRRVMGKEIKFLLHFVKESKQDESGMPNNRFLAERTGGTYSTLKVQPAELEDSGVYFCASSQASRGQPQHFGDGTRLSIL.

V and J are TRBV10-3 and TRBJ2-5, with unresolved D. Germline V gives CDR1 ENHRY, CDR2 SYGVKD. CDR3 size: 14 residues. Between the trimmed V and J ends, which lost 4 bases and 5 bases, there was a span of 14 bases. The CDR3 DNA follows: TGTGCCATCAGTGGCCAGCAGCACGGGGAGACCCAGTACTTC. This gives the protein CAISGQQHGETQYF.

J is TRBJ1-4 and V is TRBV5-5, with TRBD1 matching over 10 bases. V shed 0 bases, J shed 7 bases, and the junction held 3 bases outside the gene matches. Per germline, CDR1 SGHKS and CDR2 YYEKEE (reference sequence). CDR3 size: 15 residues. CDR3 DNA sequence: TGTGCCAGCAGCTTGGACCGGGACAGGGGTGAAAAACTGTTTTTT. Translating it yields CASSLDRDRGEKLFF.

The V call is TRBV18, the J call TRBJ2-7; 12 bases match TRBD1. The germline CDR1 and CDR2 sequences are KGHSH and LQKENI. The CDR3 is 16 amino acids. Trimming took 3 bases from V and 3 from J; bases not matched to a gene: 6. CDR3 sequence reads: CASSPVGTGGFYEQYF. CDR3 DNA: TGTGCCAGCTCACCGGTAGGGACAGGGGGCTTCTACGAGCAGTACTTC.

The gene calls are TRBV28 and TRBJ2-7; D uncertain. Deletions cut 2 bases from V and 3 bases from J, with 5 bases between. The CDR3 has 12 residues. Germline lookup yields CDR1 MDHEN and CDR2 SYDVKM. In nucleotides, the CDR3 is TGTGCCAGCAGTTTAAACTACTACGAGCAGTACTTC. This sequence encodes CASSLNYYEQYF.

This clone has only a few counts. V and J are TRBV5-1 and TRBJ2-3; 8 bases align to TRBD1. This CDR3 contains 14 residues. After removal of 4 bases from V and 6 bases from J, the junction contained 7 bases not matched to a gene. From germline, CDR1 is SGHRS and CDR2 YFSETQ. CDR3 nucleotide sequence: TGCGCCAGCAGCCCGGGACAGGCGGCGGATACGCAGTATTTT. Its translation: CASSPGQAADTQYF.

The chain is built from TRBV6-1 and TRBJ2-7; possible D gene TRBD2, 5 bases. Germline V lookup: CDR1 MNHNS, CDR2 SASEGT. V shed 0 bases and J shed 5 bases, with 11 bases lying between them. The CDR3 loop spans 14 amino acids. This CDR3 is CASSEAHRGDEQYF. The CDR3 bases are TGTGCCAGCAGTGAAGCCCACCGGGGTGACGAGCAGTACTTC.

V gene TRBV27 combines with J gene TRBJ1-2; TRBD1 is a possible D gene (6 bases). Germline V gene sequence: CDR1 MNHEY, CDR2 SMNVEV (reference sequence). Trimming removed 3 bases from V and 8 bases from J, with 13 bases in between. This CDR3 has 13 residues. CDR3 nucleotide sequence: TGTGCCAGCAGTTTGAGTTATGGGGGCGGCTACACCTTC. Translation gives CASSLSYGGGYTF.